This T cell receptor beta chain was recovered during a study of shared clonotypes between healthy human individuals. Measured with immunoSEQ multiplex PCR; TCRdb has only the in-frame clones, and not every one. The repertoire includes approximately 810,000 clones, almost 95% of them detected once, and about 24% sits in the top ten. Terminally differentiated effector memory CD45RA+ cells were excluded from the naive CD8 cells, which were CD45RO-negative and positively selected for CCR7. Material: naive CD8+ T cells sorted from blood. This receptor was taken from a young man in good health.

The CDR3 DNA reads TGTGCCAGCAGTTACACGGTAGACGAGCAGTACTTC. It codes for CASSYTVDEQYF. This chain joins TRBV6-6 and TRBJ2-7; D not resolved. This CDR3 contains 12 residues. In germline, CDR1 is MNHNY, CDR2 SVGAGI (reference sequence). V lost 2 bases and J lost 5, with 7 bases in between.